This is a list of T cell receptor beta chains from one sample in a study of control samples from healthy donors and cancer patients. Sequenced by immunoSEQ multiplex PCR; TCRdb stores in-frame clones only, minus some. The sample holds 120,000 to 150,000 clones, 93% seen once. Sequences were obtained from blood. The source of these receptors is a man aged 18 to 29 in good health. Both conserved end residues are part of each CDR3. D genes are given only for firm matches. Only part of the rows carry a size: once, few, many, or a class if the clone is expanded.

d_call	v_call	clone_size	j_call	cdr3_aa	cdr3_nt
TRBD1	TRBV19	.	TRBJ2-1	CASSKMTGGLGEQFF	TGTGCCAGTAGTAAAATGACAGGGGGCTTGGGTGAGCAGTTCTTC
.	TRBV10-2	.	TRBJ1-1	CASSEIGRGDTEAFF	TGCGCCAGCAGTGAAATTGGGAGGGGGGACACTGAAGCTTTCTTT
TRBD2	TRBV19	.	TRBJ2-7	CASSLGSGDEQYF	TGTGCCAGTAGTCTGGGTAGCGGGGACGAGCAGTACTTC
TRBD2	TRBV7-9	.	TRBJ2-5	CASRPLAGETQYF	TGTGCCAGCCGCCCATTAGCGGGGGAGACCCAGTACTTC
TRBD1	TRBV30	.	TRBJ1-2	CAWTPDRGVYGYTF	TGTGCCTGGACACCCGACAGGGGTGTCTATGGCTACACCTTC
.	TRBV14	.	TRBJ1-1	CASSPTKNTEAFF	TGTGCCAGCAGCCCGACTAAGAACACTGAAGCTTTCTTT
.	TRBV30	.	TRBJ1-2	CAWSLGDEGYTF	TGTGCCTGGAGTCTAGGGGACGAAGGCTACACCTTC
TRBD1	TRBV3-1/TRBV3-2	.	TRBJ1-2	CASRQQGADYGYTF	TGTGCCAGCAGGCAACAGGGGGCGGACTATGGCTACACCTTC
TRBD1	TRBV7-2	.	TRBJ2-7	CASSSRDRNPEQYF	TGTGCCAGCAGCAGCCGGGACAGGAATCCCGAGCAGTACTTC
TRBD2	TRBV9	once	TRBJ2-1	CASSVDLAGNEQFF	TGTGCCAGCAGCGTAGATCTAGCGGGGAATGAGCAGTTCTTC
TRBD1	TRBV28	.	TRBJ2-3	CASSRGQPSTDTQYF	TGTGCCAGCAGTCGGGGACAGCCTAGCACAGATACGCAGTATTTT
TRBD2	TRBV7-2	.	TRBJ2-7	CASSPRGSSYEQYF	TGTGCCAGCAGTCCGCGGGGGTCGTCCTACGAGCAGTACTTC
TRBD2	TRBV9	.	TRBJ2-7	CASSVVLAGFSYEQYF	TGTGCCAGCAGCGTTGTTCTAGCGGGATTCTCCTACGAGCAGTACTTC
.	TRBV6-6	.	TRBJ1-2	CASSLGDSFYGYTF	TGTGCCAGCAGTCTCGGCGACAGTTTCTATGGCTACACCTTC
.	TRBV5-1	.	TRBJ1-1	CASSFVLAGSAEAFF	TGCGCCAGCAGCTTTGTTCTTGCGGGATCAGCCGAAGCTTTCTTT
.	TRBV11-2	.	TRBJ1-1	CASSFERNTEAFF	TGTGCCAGCAGCTTCGAAAGAAACACTGAAGCTTTCTTT
.	TRBV6-5	.	TRBJ1-2	CASSYRGRDYGYTF	TGTGCCAGCAGTTACCGGGGCAGGGACTATGGCTACACCTTC
TRBD1	TRBV28	.	TRBJ1-2	CASSFRQGATNYGYTF	TGTGCCAGCAGTTTCAGACAGGGGGCGACTAACTATGGCTACACCTTC
TRBD1	TRBV7-2	once	TRBJ2-7	CASSFAGGSYEQYF	TGTGCCAGCAGCTTTGCAGGGGGCTCCTACGAGCAGTACTTC
TRBD1	TRBV24-1	.	TRBJ1-2	CATGTGVFYGYTF	TGTGCCACCGGGACAGGGGTTTTCTATGGCTACACCTTC
.	TRBV7-2	.	TRBJ1-2	CASSPKGQIYGYTF	TGTGCCAGCAGCCCCAAAGGACAGATCTATGGCTACACCTTC
.	TRBV24-1	.	TRBJ1-6	CATNTEAVNSPLHF	TGTGCCACCAACACTGAGGCGGTCAATTCACCCCTCCACTTT
.	TRBV5-1	.	TRBJ1-1	CASKYHTEAFF	TGCGCCAGCAAGTATCACACTGAAGCTTTCTTT
.	TRBV5-4	.	TRBJ2-1	CASSLSAGGSYNEQFF	TGTGCCAGCAGCTTGTCCGCGGGTGGCTCCTACAATGAGCAGTTCTTC
TRBD2	TRBV28	.	TRBJ2-3	CASSQGGLVADTQYF	TGTGCCAGCAGCCAAGGGGGACTAGTGGCAGATACGCAGTATTTT
TRBD1	TRBV6-5	.	TRBJ1-5	CASRSDRGNQPQHF	TGTGCCAGCAGATCGGACAGGGGAAATCAGCCCCAGCATTTT
TRBD1	TRBV28	.	TRBJ1-3	CASSLVGRGGNTIYF	TGTGCCAGCAGCCTGGTCGGCAGGGGGGGGAACACCATATATTTT
.	TRBV5-4	.	TRBJ2-7	CASSLSSERIYEQYF	TGTGCCAGCAGCTTGAGTAGCGAGCGAATCTACGAGCAGTACTTC
.	TRBV15	.	TRBJ1-3	CATSAASSGNTIYF	TGTGCCACCAGCGCCGCATCCTCTGGAAACACCATATATTTT
.	TRBV7-9	.	TRBJ2-1	CASRVDSKVDNEQFF	TGTGCCAGCCGCGTTGACAGTAAGGTGGACAATGAGCAGTTCTTC
.	TRBV28	.	TRBJ1-3	CASSLLNSGNTIYF	TGTGCCAGCAGTCTGCTTAACTCTGGAAACACCATATATTTT
.	TRBV11-3	once	TRBJ2-1	CASSLEGFGEQFF	TGTGCCAGCAGCTTAGAGGGGTTCGGTGAGCAGTTCTTC
TRBD1	TRBV2	.	TRBJ2-7	CASSVGTDSYEQYF	TGTGCCAGCAGTGTTGGGACAGACTCCTACGAGCAGTACTTC
TRBD1	TRBV4-1	.	TRBJ2-7	CASSPGTGSWEQYF	TGCGCCAGCAGCCCGGGGACAGGGTCTTGGGAGCAGTACTTC
TRBD1	TRBV18	.	TRBJ2-6	CASSNTGGAGANVLTF	TGTGCCAGCTCTAATACAGGGGGAGCTGGGGCCAACGTCCTGACTTTC
.	TRBV15	.	TRBJ1-1	CATSSSRINREWAEAFF	TGTGCCACCAGCAGTAGTAGGATTAATAGGGAATGGGCTGAAGCTTTCTTT
.	TRBV6-4	few	TRBJ1-4	CASSGRTCRLTGSINEKLFF	TGTGCCAGCAGTGGTCGGACATGTCGCCTTACAGGTTCGATTAATGAAAAACTGTTTTTT
.	TRBV4-2	.	TRBJ2-2	CASSLSYTGELFF	TGTGCCAGCAGCCTATCTTACACCGGGGAGCTGTTTTTT
.	TRBV14	.	TRBJ1-2	CASSQATGPINDGYTF	TGTGCCAGCAGCCAAGCTACGGGACCTATTAACGATGGCTACACCTTC
.	TRBV3-1/TRBV3-2	.	TRBJ1-1	CASSQDGQNTEAFF	TGTGCCAGCAGCCAAGATGGCCAGAACACTGAAGCTTTCTTT